This T cell receptor beta chain was captured in a study of blood T cell repertoires in COVID-19. Study at large: T cells, B-cell-depleted T cells, or PBMCs supplied cDNA or gDNA.

Original handling: Scientists estimated how many nucleated cells there were by amplifying reference gene primers. Libraries were prepared by immunoSEQ multiplex PCR; TCRdb keeps only in-frame clonotypes and omits some of them. The V and J calls and the clone size are those of that table, but D and trimming were determined from the DNA. The table includes about 240,000 clones, more than 70% detected once. V lost 5 bases to trimming and J lost 8 bases; unmatched junction nucleotides: 15. Germline loops: CDR1 SGHDN, CDR2 FVKESK. The CDR3 sequence is 17 residues long. The J gene is TRBJ1-4, the V gene TRBV14, with 9 positions matching TRBD1. The clonotype was recovered from a man older than 75 with acute or convalescent COVID-19. Sequencing was performed on peripheral blood. The CDR3 here is CASSGLGGTGLREKLFF. CDR3 bases: TGTGCCAGCAGCGGACTCGGAGGGACAGGGTTGAGGGAAAAACTGTTTTTT.